The entry that follows covers one TCR beta chain sequence. Its target is unknown. The assay was immunoSEQ multiplex PCR, and TCRdb's table has in-frame clones only and misses some. Here the sample spans nearly 30,000 clones, over 80% being singletons. CDR1 SGHDT and CDR2 YYEEEE come from the germline V gene. This CDR3 has 12 residues. V was pared by 6 bases and J by 2 bases, with 6 bases between. Before sequencing, viral peptide pools were used by the ViraFEST assay to expand antigen-specific CD4+ T cells. Culture lasted about 11 days before CD4+ T cell isolation. Each participant was administered two doses of either the BNT162b2 or the mRNA-1273 vaccine. The data were taken from a study of vaccination effects on CD4 cells after COVID-19. Overall study context: Post-vaccine samples followed the second dose by a median of 72 days.

This TCR was recovered from a human donor who received a COVID-19 vaccine. Some clones in this sample may be carry-over from other donors' samples. The J gene is TRBJ2-1, the V gene TRBV5-6; D remains unclear. The sequencing here drew on CD4+ T cells from PBMCs cultured with SARS-CoV-2 spike peptides, taken after COVID-19 vaccination. The CDR3 sequence is CASMGTYNEQFF. As DNA, the CDR3 is TGTGCCAGCATGGGGACCTACAATGAGCAGTTCTTC.